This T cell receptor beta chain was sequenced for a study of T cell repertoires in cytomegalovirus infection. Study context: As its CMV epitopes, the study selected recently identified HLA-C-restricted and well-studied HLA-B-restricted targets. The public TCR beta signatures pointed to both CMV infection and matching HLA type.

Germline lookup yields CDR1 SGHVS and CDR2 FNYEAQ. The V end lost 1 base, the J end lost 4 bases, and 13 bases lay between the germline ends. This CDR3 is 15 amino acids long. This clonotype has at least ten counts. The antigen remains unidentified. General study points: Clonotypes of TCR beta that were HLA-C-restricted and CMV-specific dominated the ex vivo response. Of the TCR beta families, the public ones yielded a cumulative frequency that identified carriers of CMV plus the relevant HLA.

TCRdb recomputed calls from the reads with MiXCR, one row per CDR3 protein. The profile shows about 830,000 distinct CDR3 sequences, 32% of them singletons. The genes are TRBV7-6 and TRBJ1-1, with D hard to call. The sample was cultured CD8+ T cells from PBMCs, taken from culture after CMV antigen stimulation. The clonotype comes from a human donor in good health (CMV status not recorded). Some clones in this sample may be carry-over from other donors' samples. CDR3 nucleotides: TGTGCCAGCAGCTTAGAGGGAAACGTTGGCACTGAAGCTTTCTTT. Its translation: CASSLEGNVGTEAFF.